Following are 31 T cell receptor beta chains from one sample sequenced in a study of control samples from healthy donors and cancer patients. The data were produced by immunoSEQ multiplex PCR, yet TCRdb's version contains in-frame clones alone and is incomplete. The profile shows 150,000 to 200,000 clones, more than 85% of them singletons. Sequences were obtained from blood. The receptors were sampled from a woman in her forties in good health.

The chain combines TRBV7-9 with TRBJ1-2, with a possible D match to TRBD1 (5 bases). The CDR3 sequence is 16 residues long. Trimming removed 5 bases at V and 8 bases at J, with 24 bases between. Germline CDR1 and CDR2: SEHNR and FQNEAQ (reference sequence). CDR3 sequence: CASSQGQGATIKGYTF. The CDR3 DNA reads TGTGCCAGCAGCCAAGGGCAGGGTGCAACGATAAAGGGCTACACCTTC.

The J gene is TRBJ1-2, the V gene TRBV3-1 (or the pseudogene TRBV3-2); D gene unclear. The CDR3 is 14 amino acids. Germline V gives CDR1 LGHDT, CDR2 YNNKEL (reference sequence). Deletions cut 1 base from V and 1 base from J, with 7 bases between. CDR3 DNA: TGTGCCAGCAGCCAAGGTATAGGTAACTATGGCTACACCTTC. This gives the protein CASSQGIGNYGYTF.

This clone was seen only a few times. The V and J genes are TRBV2 and TRBJ1-6; possibly TRBD1 for D (5 bases). CDR1 SNHLY and CDR2 FYNNEI come from the germline V gene. Trimming removed 1 base at V and 14 bases at J, with 18 bases between. The CDR3 consists of 15 residues. The CDR3 coding sequence is TGTGCCAGCAGTGAAGTTGGGGACGGGCGTTGGGCCCTCCACTTT. Its translation: CASSEVGDGRWALHF. Variable domain in full (rest from reference TRBV2 and TRBJ1-6): EPEVTQTPSHQVTQMGQEVILRCVPISNHLYFYWYRQILGQKVEFLVSFYNNEISEKSEIFDDQFSVERPDGSNFTLKIRSTKLEDSAMYFCASSEVGDGRWALHFGNGTRLTVT.

This clone has a single count. The chain carries TRBV4-1 and TRBJ1-2, with 7 positions matching TRBD1. The CDR3 has 14 amino acids. With V trimmed by 6 bases and J by 5 bases, 9 bases remained unmatched. CDR1 is MGHRA, CDR2 YSYEKL, per germline. The CDR3 loop reads CASRQIRGMYGYTF. The CDR3 DNA sequence: TGCGCCAGCAGGCAAATCAGGGGGATGTATGGCTACACCTTC.

J is TRBJ1-2 and V is TRBV6-5, with 8 bases fitting TRBD1. The CDR3 is made up of 13 amino acids. The germline CDR1 and CDR2 sequences are MNHEY and SVGAGI. Trimming cost V 7 bases and J 4 bases; bases outside gene matches: 5. This CDR3 reads CASTRGRSYGYTF. The CDR3 coding sequence is TGTGCCAGCACCAGGGGGCGATCCTATGGCTACACCTTC.

The V gene is TRBV10-3, the J gene TRBJ2-2; 9 bases map to TRBD1. With V trimmed by 4 bases and J by 3 bases, 0 bases remained unmatched. The CDR3 is 14 residues long. CDR1 is ENHRY and CDR2 is SYGVKD in the germline V gene. The CDR3 DNA reads TGTGCCATCAGTGGGACAGGGGACACCGGGGAGCTGTTTTTT. Encoded protein: CAISGTGDTGELFF.

J is TRBJ1-5 and V is TRBV13; no clear D gene. Between the trimmed V and J ends, which lost 2 bases and 7 bases, there was a span of 6 bases. Germline V gene lookup returns CDR1 PRHDT and CDR2 FYEKMQ (reference sequence). This CDR3 comprises 12 residues. The CDR3 protein is CASSLSNQPQHF. CDR3 DNA: TGTGCCAGCAGCTTATCTAACCAGCCCCAGCATTTT.

CDR3 nucleotide sequence: TGTGCCATCAGTGACACGGGCCTCGATCGTCAGCCCCAGCATTTT. Its translation is CAISDTGLDRQPQHF. This chain joins TRBV10-3 and TRBJ1-5; D gene unclear. Trimming pared 3 bases from V and 6 bases from J, leaving 15 bases between. Germline V CDR1 and CDR2: ENHRY, SYGVKD. The CDR3 is 15 residues long.

The gene calls are TRBV5-1 and TRBJ2-3, with 12 bases aligning to TRBD2. J lost 2 bases, V lost 5 bases, and 3 bases had no gene match. The CDR3 totals 15 residues. Germline assignment: CDR1 SGHRS and CDR2 YFSETQ. The CDR3 DNA reads TGCGCCAGCAGTCTAGCGGGGGGGCCCACAGATACGCAGTATTTT. Amino acids: CASSLAGGPTDTQYF.

The rearrangement links TRBV19 to TRBJ1-2, with 10 bases that match TRBD1. V trimming: 9 bases; J trimming: 6 bases; junction bases outside the gene matches: 13. Germline CDR1 LNHDA, CDR2 SQIVND (reference sequence). This CDR3 is built from 15 residues. The CDR3 DNA follows: TGTGCCAGCCGCACACCGGGACAGGGGAAGGATGGCTACACCTTC. It is translated as CASRTPGQGKDGYTF.

The chain carries TRBV7-5 and TRBJ2-2. TRBV7-5 is a pseudogene. CDR3 size: 17 residues. The CDR3 here is CVRSLGQTRCHAGELFF. CDR3 coding DNA: TGTGTCAGAAGCTTAGGTCAGACCCGGTGTCACGCCGGGGAGCTGTTTTTT.

The rearrangement links TRBV10-1 to TRBJ2-1; D could derive from TRBD1 or TRBD2 (7 bases each). CDR3 length equals 16 residues. CDR1 is WNHNN and CDR2 is SYGVQD in the germline V gene (reference sequence). V was pared by 0 bases and J by 4 bases, with 13 bases between. CDR3 in amino acids: CASSESGQGGYNEQFF. The CDR3 DNA reads TGCGCCAGCAGTGAGTCGGGTCAGGGGGGGTACAATGAGCAGTTCTTC.

The genes are TRBV5-1 and TRBJ1-2; 8 nucleotides match TRBD1. V was clipped by 1 base and J by 0 bases; unmatched bases: 11. Germline V gene lookup returns CDR1 SGHRS and CDR2 YFSETQ. The CDR3 covers 18 residues. The CDR3 region has the DNA TGCGCCAGCAGCTTGACTGGGCAGGGGGCGATAGCTAACTATGGCTACACCTTC. It yields the protein CASSLTGQGAIANYGYTF. The full variable domain, in which reference TRBV5-1 and TRBJ1-2 provide the parts outside the CDR3, is KAGVTQTPRYLIKTRGQQVTLSCSPISGHRSVSWYQQTPGQGLQFLFEYFSETQRNKGNFPGRFSGRQFSNSRSEMNVSTLELGDSALYLCASSLTGQGAIANYGYTFGSGTRLTVV.

The chain has TRBV7-9 and TRBJ1-1; TRBD1 might be the D (6 bases). CDR1 and CDR2 from the germline V gene are SEHNR and FQNEAQ (reference sequence). Trimming took 3 bases from V and 3 from J, leaving 11 bases between them. The CDR3 length is 14 residues. The CDR3 DNA reads as TGTGCCAGCAGCTTTTCACAGGGTTACACTGAAGCTTTCTTT. The encoded protein is CASSFSQGYTEAFF.

This clone is a singleton in its sample. The chain recombines TRBV6-5 with TRBJ1-3; no reliable D call. Germline-derived CDR1 and CDR2 are MNHEY and SVGAGI. This CDR3 contains 14 residues. Trimming pared 0 bases from V and 3 bases from J, leaving 6 bases between. The CDR3 loop is CASSYSRIGNTIYF. DNA of the CDR3: TGTGCCAGCAGTTACTCAAGGATTGGAAACACCATATATTTT.

The genes are TRBV6-2 or TRBV6-3 and TRBJ2-5, with D hard to call. Trimming took off 4 bases at V and 2 bases at J, with 8 bases between the two ends. CDR3 size: 13 residues. Germline lookup yields CDR1 MNHEY and CDR2 SVGEGT. As DNA, the CDR3 is TGTGCCAGCAGTTCGCGGATACAAGAGACCCAGTACTTC. Residues: CASSSRIQETQYF.

The V and J genes are TRBV6-9 and TRBJ1-2; D might be TRBD1 (6 bases). CDR1 is MNHGY and CDR2 is SVAAGI in the germline V gene. This CDR3 has 15 amino acids. V was pared by 3 bases and J by 4 bases, with 15 bases between. The CDR3 sequence is CASSYPAQGPYGYTF. The CDR3 DNA follows: TGTGCCAGCAGTTACCCTGCACAGGGACCCTATGGCTACACCTTC.

This clone was detected once. This sequence joins TRBV27 and TRBJ2-7, with D tentatively TRBD2 (6 bases). V lost 5 bases to trimming and J lost 3 bases, with 11 bases between them. Germline loops: CDR1 MNHEY, CDR2 SMNVEV (reference sequence). The CDR3 has 13 amino acids. CDR3 nucleotide sequence: TGTGCCAGCAGTCATGGGGGGATCTACGAGCAGTACTTC. This sequence encodes CASSHGGIYEQYF.

J is TRBJ1-2 and V is TRBV9; D call uncertain. V was trimmed by 3 bases and J by 5 bases, leaving 20 bases between them. The CDR3 is 16 amino acids. Germline assignment: CDR1 SGDLS and CDR2 YYNGEE. The DNA of the CDR3 is TGTGCCAGCAGCGAGCCCCAGCTGGGAAACTATTATGGCTACACCTTC. Amino acids: CASSEPQLGNYYGYTF.

The chain recombines TRBV10-3 with TRBJ1-1; a possible D gene is TRBD1 (6 bases). Per the germline V gene, CDR1 is ENHRY and CDR2 is SYGVKD. CDR3 length: 11 amino acids. Trimming left V 11 bases short and J 8 bases short, with 15 bases between. CDR3 bases: TGTGCCTCCTTGACTGGGACAGAAGCTTTCTTT. This sequence encodes CASLTGTEAFF.

The chain carries TRBV7-8 and TRBJ2-2, with 7 nucleotides matching TRBD2. Germline V gene data show CDR1 as SGHVS and CDR2 as FQNEAQ. Trimming removed 5 bases from V and 1 base from J; junction bases left unmatched: 4. The CDR3 length is 15 residues. The CDR3 DNA reads TGTGCCAGCAGCCCTTCGGGGGGGAACACCGGGGAGCTGTTTTTT. This sequence encodes CASSPSGGNTGELFF.

This clone occurred once. The V gene is TRBV6-5, the J gene TRBJ1-1; 10 bases agree with TRBD1. Germline-derived CDR1 and CDR2 are MNHEY and SVGAGI. The CDR3 extends over 14 amino acids. The V segment lost 6 bases and the J segment 6 bases; nucleotides outside the gene matches: 7. DNA of the CDR3: TGTGCCAGCAGAGGGACAGGGGTTGTTTCTGAAGCTTTCTTT. It codes for CASRGTGVVSEAFF.

The chain joins TRBV3-1 (or the pseudogene TRBV3-2) to TRBJ1-2, with D possibly matching TRBD1 (6 bases). Germline CDR1 is LGHDT and CDR2 is YNNKEL (reference sequence). The CDR3 loop spans 14 amino acids. V was pared by 4 bases and J by 6 bases, with 15 bases between. The CDR3 region is CASSLAGRGDGYTF. Here the CDR3 DNA reads TGTGCCAGCAGCCTAGCGGGTAGGGGGGATGGCTACACCTTC.

The chain links TRBV19 to TRBJ1-5, with unresolved D. The CDR3 runs 15 residues. V lost 3 bases and J 6 bases, leaving 15 bases between the germline ends. The V gene's germline CDR1 is LNHDA and CDR2 SQIVND (reference sequence). The CDR3 loop reads CASSITREMGQPQHF. The CDR3 DNA reads TGTGCCAGTAGTATTACGAGGGAAATGGGTCAGCCCCAGCATTTT.

This chain uses TRBV6-5 with TRBJ2-1; the D is unclear. Germline V gives CDR1 MNHEY, CDR2 SVGAGI. The V gene lost 8 bases and the J gene lost 8 bases, with 22 bases spanning the gap. The CDR3 has 15 residues. CDR3 region: CASAIDSGLDDEQFF. The CDR3, as DNA: TGTGCCAGCGCAATTGACTCCGGGCTTGACGATGAGCAGTTCTTC.

This sequence joins TRBV29-1 and TRBJ2-1; D remains ambiguous. V shed 1 base and J shed 5 bases, with 6 bases lying between them. Germline assignment: CDR1 SQVTM and CDR2 ANQGSEA. The CDR3 has 12 amino acids. Here the CDR3 reads CSVEGVNNEQFF. The DNA for the CDR3 is TGCAGCGTTGAAGGGGTTAACAATGAGCAGTTCTTC.

This clone was recorded only once. The chain uses TRBV7-9 and TRBJ2-7, with 7 nucleotides matching TRBD2. This CDR3 is 13 amino acids long. The germline V gene has CDR1 SEHNR and CDR2 FQNEAQ (reference sequence). The J segment lost 7 bases and the V segment lost 4 bases, leaving 7 bases of the junction unmatched. The CDR3 reads CASSWGRGVEQYF. The DNA for the CDR3 is TGTGCCAGCAGCTGGGGACGGGGGGTGGAGCAGTACTTC.

As concerns this clone: The junction departs from the called germline gene at one end, perhaps through a read error. The V gene is TRBV11-1, the J gene TRBJ2-7; a weak D match, TRBD2 (5 bases). Germline V lookup: CDR1 SGHAT, CDR2 FQDESV (reference sequence). The CDR3 consists of 13 residues. The CDR3, as DNA: TGTGCCAGCCGAGCGGCTTTCTCCGACGAGCAGTACTTC. This gives the protein CASRAAFSDEQYF.

The chain is built from TRBV2 and TRBJ2-7; tentative D call: TRBD1 (7 bases). Trimming removed 5 bases from V and 6 bases from J, with 8 bases in between. This CDR3 has 11 amino acids. Germline V CDR1 and CDR2: SNHLY, FYNNEI. The CDR3 region has the DNA TGTGCCAGCAGTCAGGGGGGCGAGCAGTACTTC. Protein sequence: CASSQGGEQYF.

V usage is TRBV7-4 and J usage is TRBJ2-7; 9 positions match TRBD1. Losses at the gene ends were 0 bases for V and 5 bases for J; bases not matched to a gene: 29. CDR1 and CDR2 from the germline V gene are SGHVT and SQSDAQ. The CDR3 is made up of 23 amino acids. CDR3 nucleotide sequence: TGTGCCAGCAGCTTAGCTCCGGACAGGGGCCTCTCCTTCCCTACCTACGGCCCCCACGAGCAGTACTTC. Translated: CASSLAPDRGLSFPTYGPHEQYF.

This chain links TRBV5-5 with TRBJ2-3; the D is unclear. The ends were cut back, 6 bases at V and 6 bases at J, with 23 bases in the middle. CDR1 and CDR2 (germline): SGHKS, YYEKEE (reference sequence). The CDR3 runs 16 residues. The CDR3 sequence: CASTARVDGAPDTQYF. Here the CDR3 DNA reads TGTGCCAGCACCGCAAGAGTAGACGGCGCTCCCGATACGCAGTATTTT.